The sequence of this TCR beta chain was determined in a study of T cells in Graves' hyperthyroidism and ophthalmopathy. There were TCR beta CDR3 regions amplified from RNA transcripts. The HTBI primer set drove a first-round RT-PCR of the TCR CDR3. Each CDR3 protein is one row after TCRdb ran MiXCR on the multiplex PCR reads. The sample consists of about 560,000 distinct CDR3 sequences, 16% of them appearing once. This clonotype was recorded a few times. The CDR3 spans 14 residues. Per germline, CDR1 SGHTS and CDR2 YDEGEE. The V end lost 4 bases, the J end lost 4 bases, and 14 bases lay between the germline ends.

The receptor comes from a woman younger than 35 with Graves' hyperthyroidism. The sample comprised blood. This chain links TRBV5-8 with TRBJ1-2; D call uncertain. The CDR3 sequence: CASSPREDLYGYTF. CDR3 nucleotides: TGTGCCAGCAGCCCCCGGGAGGACCTCTATGGCTACACCTTC.